This passage covers 24 T cell receptor beta chains from one sample sequenced in a study of T cell responses to AZD1222 COVID-19 vaccine. The protocol was immunoSEQ multiplex PCR, while the TCRdb copy is restricted to in-frame clones and leaves out a portion. The sample gives about 78,000 clones, roughly 80% of which show up once; roughly 3.1% is in the top ten. The sequences come from peripheral blood, collected on day 0 of AZD1222 vaccination. The receptors originated from an adult in good health.

The chain joins TRBV10-3 to TRBJ1-4; no reliable D call. Deletions cut 3 bases from V and 4 bases from J, with 6 bases between. Germline V CDR1 and CDR2: ENHRY, SYGVKD. This CDR3 has 13 residues. The CDR3 is CAISERVNEKLFF. The CDR3 coding sequence is TGTGCCATCAGTGAACGGGTTAATGAAAAACTGTTTTTT.

This sequence joins TRBV6-5 and TRBJ2-7; a possible D gene is TRBD2 (6 bases). The CDR3 covers 14 residues. Germline loops: CDR1 MNHEY, CDR2 SVGAGI. With 7 bases removed from V and 2 bases from J, the gap between germline ends came to 15 bases. In DNA form, the CDR3 reads TGTGCCAGCACCCCCGGGACTGGGACCTACGAGCAGTACTTC. Encoded protein: CASTPGTGTYEQYF.

CDR3 bases: TGTGCCACCAGCAGAAGGGCGGGAGGAAACAATGAGCAGTTCTTC. As protein: CATSRRAGGNNEQFF. V and J are TRBV15 and TRBJ2-1; the match to TRBD2 covers 8 bases. CDR1 and CDR2 from the germline V gene are LNHNV and YYDKDF (reference sequence). The CDR3 loop spans 15 amino acids. Trimming at V came to 2 bases and at J to 5 bases, leaving 5 bases not matched to a gene.

V gene TRBV19 combines with J gene TRBJ1-2, with no clear D. Germline CDR1 is LNHDA and CDR2 is SQIVND (reference sequence). The CDR3 contains 13 residues. Trimming took off 5 bases at V and 4 bases at J, with 11 bases between the two ends. In DNA, the CDR3 is TGTGCCAGTAGTCCCGGAGTAACCTATGGCTACACCTTC. Translation gives CASSPGVTYGYTF.

The chain combines TRBV5-1 with TRBJ2-7; 11 nucleotides line up with TRBD2. The V gene end was trimmed by 2 bases and the J gene end by 5 bases; junction bases not matched to a gene: 3. Germline V CDR1 and CDR2: SGHRS, YFSETQ. The CDR3 has 14 amino acids. CDR3 residues: CASSFTSGSHEQYF. The CDR3 DNA follows: TGCGCCAGCAGCTTTACTAGCGGGAGTCACGAGCAGTACTTC.

This chain joins TRBV7-2 and TRBJ2-7, with 11 bases identical to TRBD2. The CDR3 contains 16 residues. V gave up 6 bases and J gave up 3 bases; unmatched junction bases: 10. CDR1 and CDR2 from the germline V gene are SGHTA and FQGNSA. The DNA for the CDR3 is TGTGCCAGCAGAAGGACTAGCGGGTCCCTGAGCTACGAGCAGTACTTC. Encoded protein: CASRRTSGSLSYEQYF. Full variable domain (rest looked up from reference TRBV7-2 and TRBJ2-7): GAGVSQSPSNKVTEKGKDVELRCDPISGHTALYWYRQSLGQGLEFLIYFQGNSAPDKSGLPSDRFSAERTGGSVSTLTIQRTQQEDSAVYLCASRRTSGSLSYEQYFGPGTRLTVT.

This chain's CDR3 is CASSRYAGYTF. In DNA, the CDR3 is TGTGCCAGCAGTCGATACGCGGGCTACACCTTC. The rearrangement joins TRBV12-3 or TRBV12-4 to TRBJ1-2, with D unresolved. Between the trimmed V and J ends, which lost 5 bases and 8 bases, there was a span of 9 bases. There are 11 residues in the CDR3.

V usage is TRBV5-1 and J usage is TRBJ1-2; TRBD1 might be the D (5 bases). Germline loops: CDR1 SGHRS, CDR2 YFSETQ. The CDR3 contains 12 residues. V lost 2 bases to trimming and J lost 4 bases, with 6 bases between them. The CDR3 bases are TGCGCCAGCAGCTTCGACAGCTATGGCTACACCTTC. It translates to CASSFDSYGYTF.

The V gene is TRBV4-1, the J gene TRBJ2-7; 16 positions agree with TRBD2. There are 18 residues in the CDR3. V shed 1 base and J 2 bases; nucleotides not matched to a gene: 5. Germline assignment: CDR1 MGHRA and CDR2 YSYEKL. As DNA, the CDR3 is TGCGCCAGCAGCCAAGCGGGGACTAGCGGGAGGGCCGCCTACGAGCAGTACTTC. It encodes CASSQAGTSGRAAYEQYF.

CDR3 coding DNA: TGTGCCAGCAGCCGTAGGGGGGGAACTGAAGCTTTCTTT. It is translated as CASSRRGGTEAFF. The chain is built from TRBV7-2 and TRBJ1-1, with D tentatively TRBD1 (6 bases). The germline V and J ends were trimmed by 5 bases and 5 bases, with 12 bases remaining between them. CDR3 size: 13 residues. Germline-derived CDR1 and CDR2 are SGHTA and FQGNSA.

The sample holds a few counts of this clone. The V call is TRBV19, the J call TRBJ1-4; 10 nucleotides match TRBD1. Germline-derived CDR1 and CDR2 are LNHDA and SQIVND (reference sequence). The V segment lost 3 bases and the J segment 1 base; nucleotides outside the gene matches: 2. The CDR3 is made up of 16 amino acids. The CDR3 coding sequence is TGTGCCAGTAGTATCGGGACAGGGGTAACTAATGAAAAACTGTTTTTT. Amino acids: CASSIGTGVTNEKLFF. Full variable domain (outside the CDR3, taken from reference TRBV19 and TRBJ1-4): DGGITQSPKYLFRKEGQNVTLSCEQNLNHDAMYWYRQDPGQGLRLIYYSQIVNDFQKGDIAEGYSVSREKKESFPLTVTSAQKNPTAFYLCASSIGTGVTNEKLFFGSGTQLSVL.

The chain employs TRBV29-1 and TRBJ1-3, with D possibly matching TRBD1 (5 bases). The CDR3 consists of 14 residues. Looked up from germline, CDR1 is SQVTM and CDR2 is ANQGSEA. V was cut by 3 bases and J by 4 bases, with 13 bases left in between. This CDR3 is CSVDFLGTGNTIYF. In nucleotides, the CDR3 is TGCAGCGTTGATTTCCTGGGGACGGGAAACACCATATATTTT.

The CDR3 reads CASGLVRTSGGGYNEQFF. CDR3 nucleotides: TGTGCTAGTGGTTTGGTCCGGACTAGCGGAGGGGGTTACAATGAGCAGTTCTTC. This sequence joins TRBV12-5 and TRBJ2-1; 10 bases are shared with TRBD2. V shed 0 bases, J shed 4 bases, and the junction held 9 bases outside the gene matches. The CDR3 length is 18 residues. Germline loops: CDR1 LGHNT, CDR2 FRNRAP.

CDR3 residues: CASSVENGPLYEQYF. DNA of the CDR3: TGTGCCAGCAGCGTAGAGAACGGGCCGCTCTACGAGCAGTACTTC. This rearrangement joins TRBV9 to TRBJ2-7, with D uncertain. V was clipped by 0 bases and J by 3 bases, with 13 bases between them. Germline loops: CDR1 SGDLS, CDR2 YYNGEE. The CDR3 contains 15 residues.

This clone was seen more than once but under ten times. CDR3 in amino acids: CASSKDGTGDGYTF. CDR3 bases: TGTGCCAGCAGCAAAGATGGGACAGGGGACGGCTACACCTTC. The chain couples TRBV21-1 to TRBJ1-2; the tabulated D call, TRBD1, remains unverified against the DNA. TRBV21-1 is designated a pseudogene. This CDR3 spans 14 amino acids.

This chain uses TRBV7-9 with TRBJ2-7; D could derive from TRBD1 or TRBD2 (6 bases each). The V gene lost 4 bases and the J gene lost 3 bases, with 19 bases spanning the gap. CDR1 is SEHNR and CDR2 is FQNEAQ in the germline V gene (reference sequence). CDR3 length: 16 residues. Here the CDR3 reads CASSSNTGEGGYEQYF. The CDR3 nucleotides read TGTGCCAGCAGCTCCAACACGGGAGAGGGGGGCTACGAGCAGTACTTC.

V usage is TRBV5-4 and J usage is TRBJ2-1; 7 nucleotides match TRBD1. Per germline, CDR1 SGHNT and CDR2 YYREEE (reference sequence). CDR3 length: 16 residues. V dropped 0 bases and J dropped 2; count of bases not matched to a gene: 5. The CDR3 bases are TGTGCCAGCAGCTTGGGAACAGGGGCCACCTACAATGAGCAGTTCTTC. Its translation is CASSLGTGATYNEQFF.

The chain has TRBV3-1 (or the pseudogene TRBV3-2) and TRBJ2-2; tentative D call: TRBD1 (5 bases). With 3 bases removed from V and 5 bases from J, the gap between germline ends came to 16 bases. The CDR3 covers 16 residues. Germline CDR1 LGHDT, CDR2 YNNKEL (reference sequence). CDR3 sequence: CASSQGLLRTTGELFF. The CDR3 nucleotides read TGTGCCAGCAGCCAGGGGCTGCTACGAACAACCGGGGAGCTGTTTTTT.

The chain has TRBV30 and TRBJ1-4; tentatively, D is TRBD1 (6 bases). With 2 bases removed from V and 7 bases from J, the gap between germline ends came to 14 bases. CDR1 and CDR2 (germline): GTSNPN, SVGIG (reference sequence). This CDR3 spans 14 amino acids. CDR3 loop: CAWSYTGLSEKLFF. The DNA of the CDR3 is TGTGCCTGGAGTTACACAGGGTTATCTGAAAAACTGTTTTTT.

V usage is TRBV29-1 and J usage is TRBJ2-2; weak D call: TRBD1 (6 bases). In germline, CDR1 is SQVTM, CDR2 ANQGSEA. The CDR3 runs 15 residues. V lost 0 bases to trimming and J lost 5 bases, with 13 bases between them. CDR3 bases: TGCAGCGTTGAAGAGAGAGGACAGACTACCGGGGAGCTGTTTTTT. Encoded protein: CSVEERGQTTGELFF.

This chain's CDR3 is CASSSLAGNYGYTF. CDR3 sequence (DNA): TGTGCCAGCAGTTCCTTGGCAGGGAACTATGGCTACACCTTC. This chain uses TRBV6-6 with TRBJ1-2; tentative D call: TRBD1 (5 bases). The germline V gene encodes CDR1 MNHNY and CDR2 SVGAGI (reference sequence). This CDR3 has 14 amino acids. V shed 4 bases and J shed 2 bases, with 11 bases lying between them.

The rearrangement links TRBV7-8 to TRBJ1-2; the D is unclear. This CDR3 spans 13 amino acids. Germline-derived CDR1 and CDR2 are SGHVS and FQNEAQ. Trimming cost V 3 bases and J 6 bases, with 11 bases left between them. This CDR3 is CASSLKGWDGYTF. The CDR3, as DNA: TGTGCCAGCAGCTTGAAGGGTTGGGATGGCTACACCTTC.

The chain links TRBV3-1 (or the pseudogene TRBV3-2) to TRBJ1-1, with D perhaps matching TRBD1 (5 bases). CDR3 length: 14 residues. The V gene's germline CDR1 is LGHDT and CDR2 YNNKEL (reference sequence). Trimming stripped 4 bases from V and 3 bases from J, with 12 bases between. The DNA of the CDR3 is TGTGCCAGCAGCCCCACAGGTGGGGACACTGAAGCTTTCTTT. Translated: CASSPTGGDTEAFF.

J is TRBJ2-1 and V is TRBV7-3; 12 bases map to TRBD2. The CDR3 contains 15 residues. With V trimmed by 2 bases and J by 9 bases, 5 bases remained unmatched. Germline values: CDR1 SGHTA, CDR2 FQGTGA. This CDR3 reads CASSLLAGGLGEQFF. CDR3 sequence (DNA): TGTGCCAGCAGCTTACTAGCGGGGGGGCTCGGTGAGCAGTTCTTC.